Sequencing of this T cell receptor (beta chain) was carried out in a study of shared clonotypes between healthy human individuals. Study-level background: CD4 naive cells filled three plates per donor, CD4 memory three, CD8 naive two and CD8 memory one.

Measured with immunoSEQ multiplex PCR; TCRdb has only the in-frame clones, and not every one. The sample carries approximately 2,200,000 clones, around 93% recorded once. Whole-study results and caveats: Naive subsets tended to show greater estimated richness than memory subsets.

In the naive CD8 group, cells lacked CD45RO and were positively selected for CCR7, so terminally differentiated effector memory CD45RA+ cells were left out. This clone was seen once. Its antigen is unidentified. Other DNA sequences in the sample encode the same CDR3. Germline assignment: CDR1 SQVTM and CDR2 ANQGSEA. This CDR3 spans 11 amino acids. The germline V and J ends were trimmed by 4 bases and 8 bases, with 11 bases remaining between them. V usage is TRBV29-1 and J usage is TRBJ1-2; weak D call: TRBD1 (5 bases). Sequencing used naive CD8+ T cells from PBMCs. The source is a man between 18 and 29 years old in good health. Some clones in this sample may be carry-over from other donors' samples. CDR3 DNA sequence: TGCAGCGTTGTTGGGGGGGGAGGCTACACCTTC. It yields the protein CSVVGGGGYTF. The entire variable domain, with the rest obtained from reference TRBV29-1 and TRBJ1-2, is as follows: SAVISQKPSRDICQRGTSLTIQCQVDSQVTMMFWYRQQPGQSLTLIATANQGSEATYESGFVIDKFPISRPNLTFSTLTVSNMSPEDSSIYLCSVVGGGGYTFGSGTRLTVV.